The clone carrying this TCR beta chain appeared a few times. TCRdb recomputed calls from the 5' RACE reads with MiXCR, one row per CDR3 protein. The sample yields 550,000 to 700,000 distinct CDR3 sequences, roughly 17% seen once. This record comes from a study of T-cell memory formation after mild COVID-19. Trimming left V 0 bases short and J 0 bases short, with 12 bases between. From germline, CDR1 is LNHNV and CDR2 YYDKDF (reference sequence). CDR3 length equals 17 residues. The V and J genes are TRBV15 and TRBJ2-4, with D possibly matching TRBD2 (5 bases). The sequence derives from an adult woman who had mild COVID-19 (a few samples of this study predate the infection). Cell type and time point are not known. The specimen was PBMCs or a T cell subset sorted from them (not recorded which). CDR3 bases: TGTGCCACCAGCAGAGAAGCGGCGGAGATAGCCAAAAACATTCAGTACTTC. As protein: CATSREAAEIAKNIQYF.